The 29 T cell receptor beta chains reported below all come from one sample, sequenced in a study of PD-1 blockade in classical Hodgkin lymphoma. Produced via immunoSEQ multiplex PCR; TCRdb's table is partial and in-frame only. This table holds around 50,000 clones, 65% to 80% found once. The time point denotes: cycle 4 day 1 (C4D1), after five to seven weeks of nivolumab. All trial patients relapsed after autologous stem cell transplantation. The sample here was peripheral blood mononuclear cells (PBMCs), taken before the fourth cycle of nivolumab. The receptors were gathered from a human donor with classical Hodgkin lymphoma.

The J gene is TRBJ1-1, the V gene TRBV19; unclear D gene. Trimming cost V 10 bases and J 1 base, with 13 bases left between them. Germline assignment: CDR1 LNHDA and CDR2 SQIVND (reference sequence). The CDR3 spans 13 residues. CDR3 in DNA: TGTGCCACCCTAGGGCTAAGGAACACTGAAGCTTTCTTT. As protein: CATLGLRNTEAFF.

In regard to this clone: The same CDR3 also results from other DNA sequences found in this sample. The chain is built from TRBV19 and TRBJ1-5, with TRBD1 matching over 7 bases. CDR1 is LNHDA, CDR2 SQIVND, per germline (reference sequence). The CDR3 covers 15 residues. With 4 bases clipped from V and 0 bases from J, the junction kept 3 bases outside the gene matches. CDR3 bases: TGTGCCAGTAGTAGGACAGGCTATAGCAATCAGCCCCAGCATTTT. Protein product: CASSRTGYSNQPQHF.

V is TRBV6-5 and J is TRBJ2-2; D is perhaps TRBD1 or TRBD2 (5 bases each). CDR1 is MNHEY, CDR2 SVGAGI, per germline. The CDR3 length is 14 residues. Trimming cost V 2 bases and J 9 bases, with 13 bases left between them. As DNA, the CDR3 is TGTGCCAGCAGTTACGGGACCTCGCCCCGGGAGCTGTTTTTT. Residues: CASSYGTSPRELFF.

This clone has more than one count but fewer than ten. The rearrangement joins TRBV25-1 to TRBJ2-7, with D tentatively TRBD2 (6 bases). Trimming stripped 4 bases from V and 2 bases from J, with 12 bases between. Germline CDR1 reads MGHDK; CDR2 reads SYGVNS. The CDR3 loop spans 14 amino acids. CDR3 bases: TGTGCCAGCAGTGGCAGCGGACTAACCTACGAGCAGTACTTC. This translates into CASSGSGLTYEQYF.

This rearrangement joins TRBV5-6 to TRBJ2-7; no clear D. Germline CDR1 reads SGHDT; CDR2 reads YYEEEE. V lost 0 bases, J lost 4 bases, and 2 bases lay in between. The length of the CDR3 is 11 residues. As DNA, the CDR3 is TGTGCCAGCAGCTTGGAATACGAGCAGTACTTC. Protein: CASSLEYEQYF.

The chain links TRBV29-1 to TRBJ2-3, with TRBD1 identical over 10 bases. V shed 4 bases, J shed 2 bases, and the junction held 12 bases outside the gene matches. The CDR3 has 17 amino acids. Germline V gives CDR1 SQVTM, CDR2 ANQGSEA. The CDR3 nucleotides are TGCAGCGTTGCCGGGACAGGGGTCTCAATGGTCACAGATACGCAGTATTTT. Residues: CSVAGTGVSMVTDTQYF.

This clone was detected only a few times. The chain employs TRBV7-2 and TRBJ1-5; a possible D gene is TRBD1 (5 bases). This CDR3 region has 15 residues. Trimming left V 5 bases short and J 4 bases short, with 15 bases between. Germline V CDR1 and CDR2: SGHTA, FQGNSA. The CDR3 sequence: CASSPDPGRNQPQHF. CDR3 nucleotide sequence: TGTGCCAGCAGCCCCGACCCGGGACGGAATCAGCCCCAGCATTTT.

This clone has only one observation. The chain links TRBV6-5 to TRBJ2-7; 8 bases are a match to TRBD2. Germline assignment: CDR1 MNHEY and CDR2 SVGAGI. The V and J ends lost 7 bases and 2 bases, in that order; junction bases with no gene match: 4. The CDR3 contains 13 residues. As DNA, the CDR3 is TGTGCCAGCATGAAAGCGGGGGCCTACGAGCAGTACTTC. Protein product: CASMKAGAYEQYF.

The chain carries TRBV28 and TRBJ2-7; D is tentatively TRBD1 or TRBD2 (5 bases each). The CDR3 totals 12 residues. CDR1 MDHEN and CDR2 SYDVKM come from the germline V gene. V gave up 2 bases and J gave up 9 bases, with 11 bases separating them. This CDR3 is CASSLAQRGQYF. CDR3 nucleotide sequence: TGTGCCAGCAGTTTAGCCCAGAGGGGGCAGTACTTC.

The chain couples TRBV15 to TRBJ2-3; D might be TRBD2 (6 bases). Germline V gene lookup returns CDR1 LNHNV and CDR2 YYDKDF (reference sequence). CDR3 size: 18 residues. Trimming pared 3 bases from V and 5 bases from J, leaving 24 bases between. The DNA of the CDR3 is TGTGCCACCAGCAGTGGGGTTCTCTCTCACGGGCGGGGAGATACGCAGTATTTT. The encoded protein is CATSSGVLSHGRGDTQYF.

The chain links TRBV30 to TRBJ1-2, with 8 bases matching TRBD1. This CDR3 spans 12 amino acids. The germline V gene has CDR1 GTSNPN and CDR2 SVGIG (reference sequence). The CDR3, as DNA: TGTGCGTCACTCACAGGGGGTTATGGCTACACCTTC. This translates into CASLTGGYGYTF.

J is TRBJ1-2 and V is TRBV6-5; TRBD1 matches 7 bases. V gave up 7 bases and J gave up 3 bases; unmatched junction bases: 8. This CDR3 comprises 14 residues. From germline, CDR1 is MNHEY and CDR2 SVGAGI. CDR3: CASTYRTGDYGYTF. CDR3 nucleotides: TGTGCCAGCACCTATAGGACAGGAGACTATGGCTACACCTTC.

About this clone itself: The same CDR3 also results from other DNA sequences found in this sample. The rearrangement joins TRBV28 to TRBJ1-5; 8 bases match TRBD1. V dropped 2 bases and J dropped 6; count of bases not matched to a gene: 6. The CDR3 is made up of 15 amino acids. The germline V gene has CDR1 MDHEN and CDR2 SYDVKM. CDR3 sequence: CASSLGQGYRQPQHF. The CDR3 nucleotides read TGTGCCAGCAGTTTAGGACAGGGATACCGTCAGCCCCAGCATTTT.

This chain connects TRBV5-1 to TRBJ1-2; D not certain. Trimming cost V 0 bases and J 4 bases, with 10 bases left between them. Germline loops: CDR1 SGHRS, CDR2 YFSETQ. CDR3 length: 14 residues. The CDR3 is CASSLGASGYGYTF. The CDR3 DNA is TGCGCCAGCAGCTTGGGGGCCTCGGGCTATGGCTACACCTTC.

The V and J genes are TRBV11-2 and TRBJ1-2; D remains ambiguous. V was pared by 3 bases and J by 6 bases, with 11 bases between. The CDR3 has 13 amino acids. CDR1 and CDR2 from the germline V gene are SGHAT and FQNNGV. This chain's CDR3 is CASSLAGYNGYTF. In DNA, the CDR3 is TGTGCCAGCAGCTTGGCCGGTTATAATGGCTACACCTTC. Full variable domain (remainder filled in from reference TRBV11-2 and TRBJ1-2): EAGVAQSPRYKIIEKRQSVAFWCNPISGHATLYWYQQILGQGPKLLIQFQNNGVVDDSQLPKDRFSAERLKGVDSTLKIQPAKLEDSAVYLCASSLAGYNGYTFGSGTRLTVV.

The rearrangement links TRBV11-2 to TRBJ2-2, with a tentative D call TRBD2 (5 bases). Trimming cost V 4 bases and J 6 bases, with 15 bases left between them. Germline values: CDR1 SGHAT, CDR2 FQNNGV. This CDR3 spans 15 amino acids. In nucleotides, the CDR3 is TGTGCCAGCAGCTGGGAGCCCGCCACCGCCGGGGAGCTGTTTTTT. As protein: CASSWEPATAGELFF.

The chain recombines TRBV19 with TRBJ1-1; a weak D match, TRBD1 (5 bases). Per the germline V gene, CDR1 is LNHDA and CDR2 is SQIVND (reference sequence). Trimming cost V 5 bases and J 1 base, with 8 bases left between them. CDR3 size: 13 residues. The CDR3 sequence is CASSLQGNTEAFF. CDR3 nucleotide sequence: TGTGCCAGTAGTCTCCAGGGGAACACTGAAGCTTTCTTT.

This clone appeared a few times. The rearrangement links TRBV25-1 to TRBJ2-1; 8 nucleotides agree with TRBD1. The CDR3 has 15 amino acids. After removal of 4 bases from V and 6 bases from J, the junction contained 8 bases not matched to a gene. Germline CDR1 reads MGHDK; CDR2 reads SYGVNS. The CDR3 protein is CASSVGQGRGNEQFF. CDR3 in DNA: TGTGCCAGCAGTGTAGGACAGGGAAGGGGCAATGAGCAGTTCTTC.

The chain links TRBV5-5 to TRBJ1-3; D is ambiguous. The CDR3 is 14 amino acids. The germline gives CDR1 SGHKS, CDR2 YYEKEE (reference sequence). Deletions cut 0 bases from V and 0 bases from J, with 4 bases between. The CDR3, as DNA: TGTGCCAGCAGCTTGGGGAGCTCTGGAAACACCATATATTTT. Its protein is CASSLGSSGNTIYF.

This chain uses TRBV4-1 with TRBJ2-1; D uncertain. The V gene lost 4 bases and the J gene lost 7 bases, with 20 bases spanning the gap. CDR3 length: 16 amino acids. Per the germline V gene, CDR1 is MGHRA and CDR2 is YSYEKL. The CDR3 coding sequence is TGCGCCAGCAGCCGCACTTTCCAAACCCTATTAAATGAGCAGTTCTTC. Protein product: CASSRTFQTLLNEQFF.

This clone has only a few counts. The rearrangement links TRBV6-6 to TRBJ1-2, with D hard to call. The CDR3 is made up of 14 amino acids. The V gene lost 0 bases and the J gene lost 7 bases, with 12 bases spanning the gap. Germline V gives CDR1 MNHNY, CDR2 SVGAGI (reference sequence). Written as DNA, the CDR3 is TGTGCCAGCAGTTACTCTCCGGGTGAACCTGGCTACACCTTC. This codes for CASSYSPGEPGYTF.

The genes are TRBV6-1 and TRBJ2-7; TRBD2 agrees at 7 bases. This CDR3 has 13 amino acids. Germline values: CDR1 MNHNS, CDR2 SASEGT. V trimming: 6 bases; J trimming: 6 bases; junction bases outside the gene matches: 8. This chain's CDR3 is CASRPGLRSEQYF. The CDR3, as DNA: TGTGCCAGCAGGCCGGGACTACGGAGCGAGCAGTACTTC.

The chain recombines TRBV19 with TRBJ1-1, with a weak D call TRBD1 (6 bases). The length of the CDR3 is 13 residues. CDR1 and CDR2 from the germline V gene are LNHDA and SQIVND (reference sequence). The V and J ends lost 6 bases and 1 base respectively, with 9 bases between them. The CDR3 is CASRGHKNTEAFF. In DNA form, the CDR3 reads TGTGCCAGTAGGGGACACAAGAACACTGAAGCTTTCTTT.

This clone rates as medium-sized. CDR3 sequence: CASRELTGTSGRYNEQFF. The CDR3, as DNA: TGTGCCAGCAGAGAACTCACCGGGACTAGCGGGAGATATAATGAGCAGTTCTTC. The chain carries TRBV2 and TRBJ2-1; 14 bases are shared with TRBD2. Germline values: CDR1 SNHLY, CDR2 FYNNEI. The CDR3 extends over 18 amino acids. After removal of 6 bases from V and 7 bases from J, the junction contained 14 bases not matched to a gene.

The V call is TRBV5-4, the J call TRBJ2-3; TRBD2 matches 8 bases. CDR1 and CDR2 (germline): SGHNT, YYREEE (reference sequence). CDR3 size: 15 residues. V shed 4 bases and J 2 bases; nucleotides not matched to a gene: 6. The CDR3 protein is CASSERGGTTDTQYF. The CDR3 DNA reads as TGTGCCAGCAGCGAACGGGGGGGAACCACAGATACGCAGTATTTT. Complete variable domain (other parts from reference TRBV5-4 and TRBJ2-3): ETGVTQSPTHLIKTRGQQVTLRCSSQSGHNTVSWYQQALGQGPQFIFQYYREEENGRGNFPPRFSGLQFPNYSSELNVNALELDDSALYLCASSERGGTTDTQYFGPGTRLTVL.

The V and J genes are TRBV5-1 and TRBJ1-5; 7 nucleotides align to TRBD1. Looked up from germline, CDR1 is SGHRS and CDR2 is YFSETQ. V lost 0 bases and J lost 10; bases outside the gene matches: 7. CDR3 length: 14 residues. This CDR3 is CASSLGTGGGPQHF. For the CDR3, the DNA is TGCGCCAGCAGCTTGGGGACAGGAGGTGGACCCCAGCATTTT.

The chain couples TRBV5-6 to TRBJ1-1; TRBD1 agrees at 11 bases. V dropped 4 bases and J dropped 5; count of bases not matched to a gene: 7. Germline V CDR1 and CDR2: SGHDT, YYEEEE. The length of the CDR3 is 15 residues. For the CDR3, the DNA is TGTGCCAGCAGCACAGGACAGGGGGCTTGGACTGAAGCTTTCTTT. This translates into CASSTGQGAWTEAFF.

This clone was observed a handful of times. The rearrangement joins TRBV27 to TRBJ1-2; D gene unclear. Trimming removed 3 bases at V and 5 bases at J, with 16 bases between. The CDR3 has 15 amino acids. Germline V gives CDR1 MNHEY, CDR2 SMNVEV (reference sequence). CDR3: CASSFSRHLPYGYTF. The DNA for the CDR3 is TGTGCCAGCAGTTTTTCTCGACACCTCCCGTATGGCTACACCTTC.

V gene TRBV5-1 combines with J gene TRBJ2-2; D could derive from TRBD1 or TRBD2 (5 bases each). V shed 6 bases and J shed 3 bases, with 21 bases lying between them. CDR1 and CDR2 (germline): SGHRS, YFSETQ. There are 17 residues in the CDR3. CDR3 protein: CASTSGPTSLHTGELFF. CDR3 nucleotides: TGCGCCAGCACCTCGGGACCTACCTCACTACACACCGGGGAGCTGTTTTTT.